This TCR beta chain came from a study of shared clonotypes between healthy human individuals. This CDR3 contains 12 residues. CDR1 SGHNT and CDR2 YENEEA come from the germline V gene. Trimming shortened V by 4 bases and J by 7 bases, and 8 bases separated the two germline ends. The assay used deep level. In the original analysis: Because ImmunoSEQ provided only junction sequences with no quality scores, the filtering differed. This table comes from immunoSEQ multiplex PCR, and its TCRdb copy is limited to in-frame clones, with some not included. Clone size and V and J calls were adopted from that table, with D and trimming inferred from the DNA. The sample consists of about 480,000 clones, about 80% of them appearing once.

The sequenced sample consisted of PBMCs. This TCR came from a woman in her thirties or forties in good health. Some clones in this sample may be carry-over from other donors' samples. This chain joins TRBV11-3 and TRBJ2-1; D may be TRBD2 (5 bases). CDR3 residues: CASSSPGNEQFF. For the CDR3, the DNA is TGTGCCAGCAGCTCCCCGGGGAATGAGCAGTTCTTC.